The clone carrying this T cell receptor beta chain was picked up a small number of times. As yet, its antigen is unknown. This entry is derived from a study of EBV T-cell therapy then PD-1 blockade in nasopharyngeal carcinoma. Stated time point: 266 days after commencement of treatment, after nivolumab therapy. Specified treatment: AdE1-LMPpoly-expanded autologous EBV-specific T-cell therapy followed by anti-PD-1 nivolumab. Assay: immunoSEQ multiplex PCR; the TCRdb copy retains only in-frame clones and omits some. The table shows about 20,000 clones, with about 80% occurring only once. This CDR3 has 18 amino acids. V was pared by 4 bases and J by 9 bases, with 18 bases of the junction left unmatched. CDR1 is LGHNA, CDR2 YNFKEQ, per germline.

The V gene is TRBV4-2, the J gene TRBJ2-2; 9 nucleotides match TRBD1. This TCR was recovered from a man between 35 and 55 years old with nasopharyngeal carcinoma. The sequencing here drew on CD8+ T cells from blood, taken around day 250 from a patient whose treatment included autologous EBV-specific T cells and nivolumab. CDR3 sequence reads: CASSPVSGPGTGFRELFF. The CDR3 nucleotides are TGTGCCAGCAGCCCCGTTTCCGGTCCCGGGACAGGGTTCCGGGAGCTGTTTTTT.